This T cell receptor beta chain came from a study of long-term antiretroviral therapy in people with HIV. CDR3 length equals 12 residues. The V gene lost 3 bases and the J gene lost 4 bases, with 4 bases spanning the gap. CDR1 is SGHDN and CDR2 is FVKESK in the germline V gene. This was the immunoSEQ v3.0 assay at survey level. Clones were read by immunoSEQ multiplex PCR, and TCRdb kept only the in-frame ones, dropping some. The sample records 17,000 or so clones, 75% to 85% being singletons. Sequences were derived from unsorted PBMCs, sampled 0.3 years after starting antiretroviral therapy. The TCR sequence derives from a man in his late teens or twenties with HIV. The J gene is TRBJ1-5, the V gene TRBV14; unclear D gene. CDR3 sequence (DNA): TGTGCCAGCAGCCACGAGAATCAGCCCCAGCATTTT. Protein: CASSHENQPQHF. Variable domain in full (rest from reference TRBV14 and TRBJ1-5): EAGVTQFPSHSVIEKGQTVTLRCDPISGHDNLYWYRRVMGKEIKFLLHFVKESKQDESGMPNNRFLAERTGGTYSTLKVQPAELEDSGVYFCASSHENQPQHFGDGTRLSIL.